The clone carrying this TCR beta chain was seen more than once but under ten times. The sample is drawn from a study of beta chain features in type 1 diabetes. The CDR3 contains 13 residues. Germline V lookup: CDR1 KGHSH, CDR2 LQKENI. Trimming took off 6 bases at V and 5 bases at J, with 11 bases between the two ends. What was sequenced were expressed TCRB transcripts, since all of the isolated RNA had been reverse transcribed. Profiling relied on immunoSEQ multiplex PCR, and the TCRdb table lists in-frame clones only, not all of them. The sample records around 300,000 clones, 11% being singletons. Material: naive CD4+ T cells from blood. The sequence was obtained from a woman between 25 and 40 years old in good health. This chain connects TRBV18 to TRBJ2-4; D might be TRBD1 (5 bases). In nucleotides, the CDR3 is TGTGCCAGCTCCCAGGGTCGGGAAAACATTCAGTACTTC. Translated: CASSQGRENIQYF. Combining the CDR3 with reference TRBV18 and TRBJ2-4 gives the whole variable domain NAGVMQNPRHLVRRRGQEARLRCSPMKGHSHVYWYRQLPEEGLKFMVYLQKENIIDESGMPKERFSAEFPKEGPSILRIQQVVRGDSAAYFCASSQGRENIQYFGAGTRLSVL.